This TCR beta chain emerged from a study of cytomegalovirus exposure and HLA in healthy donors. This CDR3 comprises 18 residues. J gave up 5 bases and V 2 bases, and 18 bases lay outside the gene matches. Germline V gene data show CDR1 as GTSNPN and CDR2 as SVGIG (reference sequence). The primer mix had 60 Vbeta and 13 Jbeta primers. TCRdb's copy holds only in-frame clones and misses some; the assay was immunoSEQ multiplex PCR. The sample includes roughly 180,000 clones, approximately 80% of them seen just once. The receptor's source is a man aged 30 to 39 in good health and CMV-seronegative. The chain combines TRBV30 with TRBJ2-7, with 10 bases that match TRBD2. The sample taken for sequencing was PBMCs. CDR3 protein: CAWSLGRNPSGRSHEQYF. CDR3 DNA sequence: TGTGCCTGGAGTTTGGGCAGAAACCCTAGCGGGAGAAGCCACGAGCAGTACTTC.